What follows are 13 T cell receptor beta chains derived from one specimen sequenced in a study of PD-1 blockade in mismatch repair-deficient tumors. The table came from immunoSEQ multiplex PCR; TCRdb's copy has only in-frame clones and leaves some out. Here the sample spans 15,000 to 20,000 clones, approximately 84% being singletons. Sequenced material: PBMCs, taken roughly 23 weeks after starting pembrolizumab. The receptors stem from an adult with mismatch repair-deficient cancer.

The chain couples TRBV5-4 to TRBJ1-1; perhaps TRBD1 as D (5 bases). This CDR3 is 16 amino acids long. V was clipped by 3 bases and J by 1 base, with 16 bases between them. CDR1 is SGHNT, CDR2 YYREEE, per germline (reference sequence). The CDR3 reads CASSSGTSGGNTEAFF. In nucleotides, the CDR3 is TGTGCCAGCAGCTCCGGGACCTCGGGGGGGAACACTGAAGCTTTCTTT. The complete variable domain, with remaining parts taken from reference TRBV5-4 and TRBJ1-1, reads ETGVTQSPTHLIKTRGQQVTLRCSSQSGHNTVSWYQQALGQGPQFIFQYYREEENGRGNFPPRFSGLQFPNYSSELNVNALELDDSALYLCASSSGTSGGNTEAFFGQGTRLTVV.

This clone showed up just once. The J gene is TRBJ1-1, the V gene TRBV5-3, with D hard to call. TRBV5-3 is noted as an ORF with a role that remains uncertain. There are 15 residues in the CDR3. V was clipped by 4 bases and J by 5 bases, with 18 bases between them. The CDR3 is CARSDDSDGGTEAFF. The CDR3 nucleotides are TGTGCCAGAAGCGACGACTCGGACGGAGGAACTGAAGCTTTCTTT.

The chain uses TRBV6-5 and TRBJ2-7, with 8 bases matching TRBD2. The germline V gene encodes CDR1 MNHEY and CDR2 SVGAGI. CDR3 length: 13 amino acids. The V gene end was trimmed by 6 bases and the J gene end by 2 bases; junction bases not matched to a gene: 3. As DNA, the CDR3 is TGTGCCAGCAGCCTAGCGGGTACCTACGAGCAGTACTTC. The encoded protein is CASSLAGTYEQYF.

This chain uses TRBV4-1 with TRBJ1-1; perhaps TRBD1 as D (5 bases). The CDR3 has 15 residues. Germline CDR1 MGHRA, CDR2 YSYEKL. Trimming pared 0 bases from V and 10 bases from J, leaving 18 bases between. This CDR3 is CASSQDFQGWRGAFF. The CDR3 DNA sequence: TGCGCCAGCAGCCAAGATTTCCAGGGATGGCGGGGAGCTTTCTTT.

The chain employs TRBV9 and TRBJ1-1; unclear D gene. The V end was cut by 2 bases, the J end by 4 bases, with 12 bases between. Per germline, CDR1 SGDLS and CDR2 YYNGEE. The CDR3 length is 14 residues. CDR3 residues: CASSVARGGTEAFF. CDR3 sequence (DNA): TGTGCCAGCAGCGTCGCTCGGGGAGGCACTGAAGCTTTCTTT.

This rearrangement joins TRBV19 to TRBJ1-5; D is uncertain. V was pared by 4 bases and J by 0 bases, with 10 bases between. Germline V CDR1 and CDR2: LNHDA, SQIVND (reference sequence). This CDR3 contains 15 residues. CDR3 coding DNA: TGTGCCAGTAGTAGGGGAGGGTATAGCAATCAGCCCCAGCATTTT. As protein: CASSRGGYSNQPQHF.

The chain is built from TRBV27 and TRBJ2-3, with D possibly being TRBD2 (5 bases). Trimming took off 4 bases at V and 3 bases at J, with 23 bases between the two ends. The CDR3 consists of 18 residues. Germline values: CDR1 MNHEY, CDR2 SMNVEV (reference sequence). Written as DNA, the CDR3 is TGTGCCAGCAGTTCACCCCGAGCGGCCTCGAATCCTACAGATACGCAGTATTTT. Amino acid sequence: CASSSPRAASNPTDTQYF.

The V call is TRBV11-1, the J call TRBJ2-5; 10 nucleotides match TRBD1. V lost 6 bases to trimming and J lost 5 bases; unmatched junction nucleotides: 18. Germline CDR1 is SGHAT and CDR2 is FQDESV (reference sequence). The CDR3 loop spans 18 amino acids. CDR3 DNA: TGTGCCAGCAGTCGAAAGTTTACGGGGACAGGGGCCCGGGAGACCCAGTACTTC. Amino acid sequence: CASSRKFTGTGARETQYF.

The V call is TRBV19, the J call TRBJ2-5, with 10 bases aligning to TRBD2. After removal of 3 bases from V and 4 bases from J, the junction contained 14 bases not matched to a gene. Germline-derived CDR1 and CDR2 are LNHDA and SQIVND (reference sequence). The CDR3 is 18 residues long. The CDR3, as DNA: TGTGCCAGTAGTATCCGTCACAAGCGGGAGGGCATTCGAGAGACCCAGTACTTC. As protein: CASSIRHKREGIRETQYF.

The chain carries TRBV5-1 and TRBJ2-1, with a possible D match to TRBD1 (6 bases). Per the germline V gene, CDR1 is SGHRS and CDR2 is YFSETQ. The CDR3 contains 15 residues. V lost 2 bases and J lost 5, with 14 bases in between. DNA for the CDR3: TGCGCCAGCAGCTTTGTCCAGGGGCCCAACAATGAGCAGTTCTTC. Amino acid sequence: CASSFVQGPNNEQFF.

This chain uses TRBV5-8 with TRBJ1-1, with 7 bases matching TRBD1. CDR1 and CDR2 from the germline V gene are SGHTS and YDEGEE. The J segment lost 4 bases and the V segment lost 4 bases, leaving 10 bases of the junction unmatched. This CDR3 has 15 residues. The DNA of the CDR3 is TGTGCCAGCAGCCGACAGGGTCTTTTCAGCACTGAAGCTTTCTTT. Residues: CASSRQGLFSTEAFF.

The chain links TRBV27 to TRBJ1-2; possible D gene TRBD1, 6 bases. Germline lookup yields CDR1 MNHEY and CDR2 SMNVEV (reference sequence). CDR3 length: 14 amino acids. V dropped 5 bases and J dropped 2 bases, with 12 bases sitting between them. CDR3 residues: CASSARTENYGYTF. As DNA, the CDR3 is TGTGCCAGCAGTGCCCGGACAGAGAACTATGGCTACACCTTC.

V gene TRBV7-9 combines with J gene TRBJ2-5, with D possibly TRBD2 on 7 matching bases. Germline V gene sequence: CDR1 SEHNR, CDR2 FQNEAQ (reference sequence). CDR3 length equals 14 residues. The V gene lost 5 bases and the J gene lost 6 bases, with 16 bases spanning the gap. In nucleotides, the CDR3 is TGTGCCAGCAGCCTGGGGGCGGGGGCGAAGACCCAGTACTTC. Encoded protein: CASSLGAGAKTQYF. The full variable domain, in which reference TRBV7-9 and TRBJ2-5 provide the parts outside the CDR3, is DTGVSQNPRHKITKRGQNVTFRCDPISEHNRLYWYRQTLGQGPEFLTYFQNEAQLEKSRLLSDRFSAERPKGSFSTLEIQRTEQGDSAMYLCASSLGAGAKTQYFGPGTRLLVL.